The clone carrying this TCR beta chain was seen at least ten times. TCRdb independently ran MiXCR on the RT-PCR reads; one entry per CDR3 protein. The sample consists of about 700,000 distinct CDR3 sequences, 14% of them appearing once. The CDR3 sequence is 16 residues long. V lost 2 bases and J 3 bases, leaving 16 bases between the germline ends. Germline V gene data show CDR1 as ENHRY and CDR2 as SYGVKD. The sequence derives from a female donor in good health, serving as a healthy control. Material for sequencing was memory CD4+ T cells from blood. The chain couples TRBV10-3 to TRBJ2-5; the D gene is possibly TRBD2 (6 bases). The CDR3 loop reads CAISEPRGASEETQYF. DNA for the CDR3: TGTGCCATCAGTGAGCCCCGTGGAGCTAGCGAAGAGACCCAGTACTTC.